The 10 T cell receptor beta chains given below trace back to one sample, sequenced in a study of blood T cell repertoires in COVID-19. Sequencing was performed with immunoSEQ multiplex PCR; in TCRdb, only in-frame clones are kept and a portion is missing. The table lists around 72,000 clones, 85% to 90% of them singletons. The sequenced material came from peripheral blood. The receptors come from a man aged 65 to 85 with active or convalescent COVID-19.

The chain employs TRBV19 and TRBJ2-3; 7 bases are shared with TRBD2. The junction had 4 bases not matched to a gene; V was cut back by 1 base and J by 3 bases. Looked up from germline, CDR1 is LNHDA and CDR2 is SQIVND (reference sequence). The CDR3 runs 15 residues. The CDR3 nucleotides read TGTGCCAGTAGTATAGTGGCGGGAGTAACAGATACGCAGTATTTT. This sequence encodes CASSIVAGVTDTQYF.

V and J are TRBV4-1 and TRBJ2-7; TRBD1 matches at 11 bases. This CDR3 comprises 19 residues. Per germline, CDR1 MGHRA and CDR2 YSYEKL. Germline trimming cut 4 bases from V and 6 bases from J; bases unmatched to any gene: 20. CDR3: CASSLGQGARAGAVIEQYF. The DNA of the CDR3 is TGCGCCAGCAGCCTAGGACAGGGGGCCAGGGCGGGAGCTGTTATCGAGCAGTACTTC.

The rearrangement uses TRBV5-1 and TRBJ1-1, with 7 bases that match TRBD1. Unmatched junction bases numbered 9, after V lost 0 bases and J lost 1 base. The CDR3 is 17 residues long. From germline, CDR1 is SGHRS and CDR2 YFSETQ. The CDR3 here is CASSLGGTGARNTEAFF. For the CDR3, the DNA is TGCGCCAGCAGCTTGGGGGGAACAGGGGCCAGGAACACTGAAGCTTTCTTT.

The genes are TRBV28 and TRBJ2-7; D uncertain. From germline, CDR1 is MDHEN and CDR2 SYDVKM. The V end was cut by 5 bases, the J end by 7 bases, with 9 bases between. The CDR3 spans 11 residues. As DNA, the CDR3 is TGTGCCAGCAGTCCTCTAAGAGAGCAGTACTTC. It translates to CASSPLREQYF.

The V gene is TRBV7-9, the J gene TRBJ1-1; TRBD1 matches at 7 bases. The CDR3 sequence is 16 residues long. Germline V gene sequence: CDR1 SEHNR, CDR2 FQNEAQ (reference sequence). The trim removed 1 base at V and 1 base at J, leaving 6 bases unmatched. The CDR3 sequence is CASSLVFRQGNTEAFF. The CDR3 DNA sequence: TGTGCCAGCAGCTTAGTTTTCCGACAGGGGAACACTGAAGCTTTCTTT.

The genes are TRBV7-2 and TRBJ1-1, with 7 bases aligning to TRBD1. This CDR3 comprises 14 residues. Per the germline V gene, CDR1 is SGHTA and CDR2 is FQGNSA. With V trimmed by 5 bases and J by 1 base, 4 bases remained unmatched. The CDR3 DNA is TGTGCCAGCAGCCTACAGGGGCCGAACACTGAAGCTTTCTTT. It codes for CASSLQGPNTEAFF.

This clone appeared a few times. V usage is TRBV10-3 and J usage is TRBJ1-6; 9 positions agree with TRBD1. This CDR3 has 14 residues. Germline V CDR1 and CDR2: ENHRY, SYGVKD. Trimming at V came to 6 bases and at J to 7 bases, leaving 4 bases not matched to a gene. In nucleotides, the CDR3 is TGTGCCATCAGACGGGACAGGGCGAATTCACCCCTCCACTTT. This encodes CAIRRDRANSPLHF.

The chain has TRBV7-2 and TRBJ1-2; 9 positions match TRBD1. Germline lookup yields CDR1 SGHTA and CDR2 FQGNSA. This CDR3 has 14 residues. Trimming at V came to 5 bases and at J to 5 bases, leaving 6 bases not matched to a gene. This CDR3 reads CASSHTGQGYGYTF. CDR3 bases: TGTGCCAGCAGCCATACGGGACAGGGATATGGCTACACCTTC.

This rearrangement joins TRBV15 to TRBJ1-1, with unresolved D. The CDR3 runs to 14 residues. Trimming cost V 0 bases and J 0 bases, with 5 bases left between them. Germline V gives CDR1 LNHNV, CDR2 YYDKDF (reference sequence). In DNA form, the CDR3 reads TGTGCCACCAGCAGAGATCAGGTGAACACTGAAGCTTTCTTT. It yields the protein CATSRDQVNTEAFF.

In this sample, this clone turned up a few times. The chain carries TRBV11-2 and TRBJ2-7; D perhaps matches TRBD2 (5 bases). The V gene lost 5 bases and the J gene lost 9 bases, with 17 bases spanning the gap. The germline gives CDR1 SGHAT, CDR2 FQNNGV. This CDR3 has 13 residues. Written as DNA, the CDR3 is TGTGCCAGCAGCCCCTTGGAGGCTAATTGGCAGTACTTC. As protein: CASSPLEANWQYF.